This is a list of T cell receptor beta chains from one sample in a study of blood T cell repertoires in COVID-19. The protocol was immunoSEQ multiplex PCR, while the TCRdb copy is restricted to in-frame clones and leaves out a portion. The sample shows approximately 50,000 clones, 70% to 85% of them seen only once. The source material was peripheral blood. These receptors came from a man aged 65 to 79 with active COVID-19. Both conserved end residues are part of each CDR3. The D gene is left open where the match is weak. Size is omitted from some rows. Given values are once, few, many or a class for expanded clones.

j_gene	d_gene	abundance	v_gene	CDR3aa	CDR3nt
TRBJ1-5	.	few	TRBV29-1	CSVRTSHSNQPQHF	TGCAGCGTCAGGACAAGCCATAGCAATCAGCCCCAGCATTTT
TRBJ2-1	TRBD2	.	TRBV5-1	CASSSGGNEQFF	TGCGCCAGCAGCTCGGGGGGCAATGAGCAGTTCTTC
TRBJ2-1	.	.	TRBV6-5	CASSYAPSISYNEQFF	TGTGCCAGCAGTTACGCCCCTAGCATCTCCTACAATGAGCAGTTCTTC
TRBJ2-1	.	.	TRBV5-4	CASSFAGIRNEQFF	TGTGCCAGCAGCTTCGCGGGAATCCGTAATGAGCAGTTCTTC
TRBJ2-5	.	.	TRBV5-4	CASSLDRQETQYF	TGTGCCAGCAGCTTGGACAGGCAAGAGACCCAGTACTTC
TRBJ1-2	TRBD1	.	TRBV6-5	CASSYAGQGFGYTF	TGTGCCAGCAGTTACGCGGGACAGGGGTTTGGCTACACCTTC
TRBJ2-3	.	.	TRBV21-1	CASSNRVQLAGISTDTQYF	TGTGCCAGCAGCAATCGGGTTCAACTAGCGGGGATTAGCACAGATACGCAGTATTTT
TRBJ2-7	TRBD2	.	TRBV30	CAWSVFRLAGGLGEQYF	TGTGCCTGGAGTGTCTTTCGACTAGCGGGAGGGTTGGGCGAGCAGTACTTC
TRBJ2-7	TRBD1	.	TRBV7-8	CASSTRTGNEQYF	TGTGCCAGCAGCACACGGACAGGGAACGAGCAGTACTTC
TRBJ1-2	TRBD1	few	TRBV9	CASSLGTDFFYGYTF	TGTGCCAGCAGCCTCGGGACAGACTTTTTCTATGGCTACACCTTC
TRBJ1-2	TRBD1	few	TRBV3-1/TRBV3-2	CASTDGQGWGYGYTF	TGTGCCAGCACCGATGGACAGGGTTGGGGCTATGGCTACACCTTC
TRBJ2-3	.	.	TRBV14	CASSQSLNTDTQYF	TGTGCCAGCAGCCAAAGCCTAAACACAGATACGCAGTATTTT
TRBJ1-1	.	once	TRBV13	CASSMGGFYEYTEAFF	TGTGCCAGCAGCATGGGGGGGTTTTATGAGTACACTGAAGCTTTCTTT
TRBJ2-3	TRBD2	.	TRBV7-9	CASSFAPTSGSTDTQYF	TGTGCCAGCAGCTTCGCCCCGACTAGCGGAAGCACAGATACGCAGTATTTT
TRBJ2-3	.	.	TRBV28	CASSFRTPDTQYF	TGTGCCAGCAGTTTCCGCACACCAGATACGCAGTATTTT
TRBJ2-5	TRBD1	.	TRBV27	CASSTRQGSNRETQYF	TGTGCCAGCAGTACCCGACAGGGGAGTAATCGGGAGACCCAGTACTTC
TRBJ2-7	.	few	TRBV3-1/TRBV3-2	CASRLSGSGDEQYF	TGTGCCAGCAGGCTGAGTGGGAGCGGCGACGAGCAGTACTTC
TRBJ2-3	TRBD2	.	TRBV7-6	CASSRGEGEGDTQYF	TGTGCCAGCAGTCGAGGGGAGGGAGAGGGCGATACGCAGTATTTT
TRBJ2-1	TRBD2	.	TRBV3-1/TRBV3-2	CASSQWDPSGRAEQFF	TGTGCCAGCAGCCAGTGGGATCCTAGCGGGAGGGCTGAGCAGTTCTTC
TRBJ2-3	TRBD1	once	TRBV7-9	CASSRGTGMGEDTQYF	TGTGCCAGCAGCAGAGGGACAGGGATGGGTGAAGATACGCAGTATTTT
TRBJ2-1	TRBD2	.	TRBV7-8	CASSLTSGGAYNEQFF	TGTGCCAGCAGCCTCACTAGCGGGGGGGCCTACAATGAGCAGTTCTTC
TRBJ2-1	.	few	TRBV14	CASSQLDWSYNEQFF	TGTGCCAGCAGCCAGTTGGACTGGTCCTACAATGAGCAGTTCTTC
TRBJ2-2	.	.	TRBV5-1	CASSPRGGGNNTGELFF	TGCGCCAGCAGCCCCCGGGGAGGAGGGAATAACACCGGGGAGCTGTTTTTT
TRBJ2-3	TRBD1	.	TRBV5-1	CASSLAYSGGGVDTQYF	TGCGCCAGCAGCTTGGCCTATTCAGGGGGCGGTGTAGATACGCAGTATTTT
TRBJ2-5	.	.	TRBV6-5	CASSYSQPTETQYF	TGTGCCAGCAGTTACTCGCAACCGACTGAGACCCAGTACTTC
TRBJ1-4	TRBD1	.	TRBV4-1	CASSQSGTVLMKKLFF	TGCGCCAGCAGCCAATCGGGGACAGTCCTAATGAAGAAACTGTTTTTT
TRBJ2-3	TRBD2	.	TRBV19	CASSTGTSGRVSSTDTQYF	TGTGCCAGTAGTACCGGGACTAGCGGGAGGGTTTCTAGCACAGATACGCAGTATTTT